This T cell receptor beta chain was obtained from a study of a mutant IDH1 vaccine in newly diagnosed glioma. Looking at the study overall: Treated patients had a mean age of roughly 39 years and a roughly 60% male, around 38% female split. Scheduled at week 35, visit V12 preceded visit V13, held at week 47.

Points on this clone: Antigen unknown.

The CDR3 length is 15 residues. The germline V and J ends were trimmed by 3 bases and 3 bases, with 11 bases remaining between them. Germline V CDR1 and CDR2: SGHVS, FQNEAQ. The protocol was immunoSEQ multiplex PCR, while the TCRdb copy is restricted to in-frame clones and leaves out a portion. The sample carries some 58,000 clones, 81% recorded once. Time point in this sample: week 35, safety follow-up. Vaccination used 300 ug of mutant IDH1 20-mer peptide per dose, with topical imiquimod. The chain links TRBV7-8 to TRBJ1-4; D uncertain. The material was PBMCs, obtained from a glioma patient whose treatment included an IDH1 peptide vaccine. This TCR derives from a man in his forties with glioma. This CDR3 reads CASSFSVPANEKLFF. CDR3 DNA sequence: TGTGCCAGCAGCTTCAGCGTTCCGGCTAATGAAAAACTGTTTTTT.